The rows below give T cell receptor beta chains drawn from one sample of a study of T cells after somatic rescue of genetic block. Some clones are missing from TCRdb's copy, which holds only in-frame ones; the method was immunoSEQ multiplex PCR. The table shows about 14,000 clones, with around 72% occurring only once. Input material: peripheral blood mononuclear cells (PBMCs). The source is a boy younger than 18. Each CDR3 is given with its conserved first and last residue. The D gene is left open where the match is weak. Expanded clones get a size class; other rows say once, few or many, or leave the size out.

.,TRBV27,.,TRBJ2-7,CASSFLQVPSYEQYF,TGTGCCAGCAGTTTCCTACAGGTCCCATCCTACGAGCAGTACTTC
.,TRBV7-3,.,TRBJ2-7,CASSLDGHRRGREQYF,TGTGCCAGCAGCTTAGATGGGCACAGGAGGGGGCGTGAGCAGTACTTC
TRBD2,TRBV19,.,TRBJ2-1,CASSTLAGVSSYNEQFF,TGTGCCAGTAGTACGTTAGCGGGAGTGAGCTCCTACAATGAGCAGTTCTTC
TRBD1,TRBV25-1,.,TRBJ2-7,CASSEWTNRGEQYF,TGTGCCAGCAGTGAATGGACAAACAGGGGCGAGCAGTACTTC
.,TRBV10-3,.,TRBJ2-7,CAISESALSSYEQYF,TGTGCCATCAGTGAGTCGGCACTGAGCTCCTACGAGCAGTACTTC
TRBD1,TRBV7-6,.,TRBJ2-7,CASSPSGTGFDEQYF,TGTGCCAGCAGCCCATCCGGGACAGGGTTCGACGAGCAGTACTTC
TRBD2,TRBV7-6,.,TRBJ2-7,CASSLITSGGPYEQYF,TGTGCCAGCAGCTTGATAACTAGCGGGGGGCCCTACGAGCAGTACTTC
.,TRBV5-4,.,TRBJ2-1,CASSLGQGGFDEQFF,TGTGCCAGCAGCTTGGGACAGGGAGGATTTGATGAGCAGTTCTTC
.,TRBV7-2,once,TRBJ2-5,CASSTHRVGRQETQYF,TGTGCCAGCAGCACCCACAGGGTAGGGAGGCAAGAGACCCAGTACTTC
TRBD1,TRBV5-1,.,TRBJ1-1,CASSSHRGLNTEAFF,TGCGCCAGCAGCTCCCACAGGGGACTGAACACTGAAGCTTTCTTT
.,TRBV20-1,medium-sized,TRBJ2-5,CSASRAETQYF,TGCAGTGCTAGCAGGGCGGAGACCCAGTACTTC
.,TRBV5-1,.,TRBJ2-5,CASSLGGAETQYF,TGCGCCAGCAGCTTGGGGGGGGCAGAGACCCAGTACTTC
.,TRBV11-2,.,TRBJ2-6,CASSLGAKLSGANVLTF,TGTGCCAGCAGCTTAGGGGCGAAACTCTCTGGGGCCAACGTCCTGACTTTC
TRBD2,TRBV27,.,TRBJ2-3,CASSKGPGLAGEGDTQYF,TGTGCCAGCAGCAAAGGGCCGGGACTAGCGGGGGAAGGCGATACGCAGTATTTT
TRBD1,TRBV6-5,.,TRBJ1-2,CASSLRQGGGYTF,TGTGCCAGCAGTCTCCGACAGGGAGGCGGCTACACCTTC
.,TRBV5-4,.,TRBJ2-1,CASSLYLRQSYNEQFF,TGTGCCAGCAGCTTGTATTTAAGGCAATCCTACAATGAGCAGTTCTTC
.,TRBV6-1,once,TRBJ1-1,CASSLGQSPEAFF,TGTGCCAGCAGTCTTGGACAGTCCCCTGAAGCTTTCTTT
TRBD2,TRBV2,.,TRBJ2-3,CASILTSGYYTQYF,TGTGCCAGCATCTTGACTAGCGGGTATTATACGCAGTATTTT
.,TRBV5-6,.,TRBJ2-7,CASSLAGRLSSYEQYF,TGTGCCAGCAGCTTGGCCGGACGGCTAAGCTCCTACGAGCAGTACTTC
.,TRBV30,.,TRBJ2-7,CAWSVGGGGTEQYF,TGTGCCTGGAGTGTAGGTGGGGGAGGGACAGAGCAGTACTTC
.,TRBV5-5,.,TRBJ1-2,CASSLWAGSNGYTF,TGTGCCAGCAGCTTGTGGGCAGGAAGTAATGGCTACACCTTC
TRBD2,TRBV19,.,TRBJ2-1,CASSPSSGGAREQFF,TGTGCCAGTAGTCCGTCTAGCGGGGGGGCAAGGGAGCAGTTCTTC
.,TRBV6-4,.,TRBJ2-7,CASSEQGGNTYEQYF,TGTGCCAGCAGTGAACAGGGAGGGAACACCTACGAGCAGTACTTC
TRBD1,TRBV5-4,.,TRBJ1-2,CASSMDRGVYGYTF,TGTGCCAGCAGCATGGACAGGGGGGTCTATGGCTACACCTTC
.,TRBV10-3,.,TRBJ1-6,CAISDGNSPLHF,TGTGCCATCAGTGACGGTAATTCACCCCTCCACTTT
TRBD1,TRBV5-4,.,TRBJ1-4,CASSLTGGNEKLFF,TGTGCCAGCAGCCTGACAGGGGGGAATGAAAAACTGTTTTTT
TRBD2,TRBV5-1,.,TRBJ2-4,CASSTWTSGGAIAKNIQYF,TGCGCCAGCAGTACCTGGACTAGCGGGGGGGCGATAGCCAAAAACATTCAGTACTTC
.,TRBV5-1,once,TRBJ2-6,CASSLSGQGDSGANVLTF,TGCGCCAGCAGCTTGAGCGGGCAGGGCGACTCTGGGGCCAACGTCCTGACTTTC
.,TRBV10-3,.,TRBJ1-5,CAISARVFDQPQHF,TGTGCCATCAGTGCGCGGGTTTTCGATCAGCCCCAGCATTTT
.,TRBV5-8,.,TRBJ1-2,CASSFDKVLFYRYTF,TGTGCCAGCAGCTTTGACAAGGTCCTCTTCTATCGCTACACCTTC
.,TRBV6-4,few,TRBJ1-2,CASSAQEGNGYTF,TGTGCCAGCAGCGCCCAAGAGGGCAATGGCTACACCTTC
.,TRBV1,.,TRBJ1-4,CTSGPSGGGTTNEKLFF,TGCACCAGCGGGCCCTCGGGGGGGGGCACAACTAATGAAAAACTGTTTTTT
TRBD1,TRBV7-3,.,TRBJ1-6,CASRGAGTAYNSPLHF,TGTGCCAGCAGGGGGGCTGGGACAGCCTATAATTCACCCCTCCACTTT
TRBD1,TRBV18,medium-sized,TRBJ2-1,CASSPTTGFYNEQFF,TGTGCCAGCTCCCCGACGACAGGGTTCTACAATGAGCAGTTCTTC
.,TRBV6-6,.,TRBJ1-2,CASLAGGNGYTF,TGTGCCAGCTTGGCGGGGGGAAATGGCTACACCTTC
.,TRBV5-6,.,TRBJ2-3,CASSLAEGDTQYF,TGTGCCAGCAGCTTGGCCGAGGGGGATACGCAGTATTTT
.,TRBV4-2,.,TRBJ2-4,CASSQVGGLGNIQYF,TGTGCCAGCAGCCAAGTTGGGGGGCTGGGAAACATTCAGTACTTC
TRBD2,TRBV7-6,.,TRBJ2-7,CASSPWTSGRSSYEQYF,TGTGCCAGCAGCCCATGGACTAGCGGGAGGAGCTCCTACGAGCAGTACTTC
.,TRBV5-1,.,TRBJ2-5,CASSLALGQETQYF,TGCGCCAGCAGCTTGGCCTTGGGCCAAGAGACCCAGTACTTC
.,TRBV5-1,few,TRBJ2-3,CASSPRSGDTQYF,TGCGCCAGCAGCCCCAGATCAGGGGATACGCAGTATTTT
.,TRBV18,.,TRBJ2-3,CASSPPVRGAQYF,TGTGCCAGCTCACCACCAGTCAGGGGTGCGCAGTATTTT
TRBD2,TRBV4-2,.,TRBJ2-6,CASSQDTGGVSGANVLTF,TGTGCCAGCAGCCAAGATACGGGGGGGGTCTCTGGGGCCAACGTCCTGACTTTC
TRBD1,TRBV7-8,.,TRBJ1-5,CASSPRQGFNQPQHF,TGTGCCAGCAGCCCCCGACAGGGCTTCAATCAGCCCCAGCATTTT
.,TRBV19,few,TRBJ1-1,CASSKVRGTEAFF,TGTGCCAGTAGTAAGGTCAGGGGAACTGAAGCTTTCTTT
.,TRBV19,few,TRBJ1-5,CASSEGGRGQPQHF,TGTGCCAGTAGTGAGGGGGGGCGAGGTCAGCCCCAGCATTTT
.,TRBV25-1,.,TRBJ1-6,CAASGVIRNSPLHF,TGTGCCGCTTCGGGGGTGATTCGTAATTCACCCCTCCACTTT
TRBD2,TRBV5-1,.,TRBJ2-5,CASSPGLAGAWTQYF,TGCGCCAGCAGCCCGGGACTAGCGGGGGCCTGGACCCAGTACTTC
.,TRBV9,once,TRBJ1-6,CASSQFRSGKNSPLHF,TGTGCCAGCAGCCAATTTCGAAGTGGGAAGAATTCACCCCTCCACTTT
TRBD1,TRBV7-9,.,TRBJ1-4,CASSAGTANEKLFF,TGTGCCAGCAGCGCCGGGACAGCTAATGAAAAACTGTTTTTT
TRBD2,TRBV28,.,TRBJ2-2,CASSPPGLAGGPGTGELFF,TGTGCCAGCAGTCCTCCGGGACTAGCGGGAGGGCCGGGCACCGGGGAGCTGTTTTTT
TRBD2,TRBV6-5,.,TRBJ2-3,CASSSPTSVGTDTQYF,TGTGCCAGCAGTTCTCCGACTAGCGTGGGGACAGATACGCAGTATTTT
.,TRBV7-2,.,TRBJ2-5,CASRWGIQETQYF,TGTGCCAGCCGTTGGGGCATCCAAGAGACCCAGTACTTC
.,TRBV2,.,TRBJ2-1,CASRVYNEQFF,TGTGCCAGCAGGGTCTACAATGAGCAGTTCTTC
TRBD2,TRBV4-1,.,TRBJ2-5,CASSQDLPLAGYQETQYF,TGCGCCAGCAGCCAAGATCTCCCACTAGCGGGGTATCAAGAGACCCAGTACTTC
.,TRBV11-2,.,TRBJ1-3,CASSFEQRNTIYF,TGTGCCAGCAGCTTTGAACAGCGAAACACCATATATTTT
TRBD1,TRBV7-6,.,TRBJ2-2,CASSPGTGNTGELFF,TGTGCCAGCAGCCCCGGGACAGGGAACACCGGGGAGCTGTTTTTT
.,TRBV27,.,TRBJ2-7,CASSPRRGYTYEQYF,TGTGCCAGCAGCCCACGGAGGGGGTACACTTATGAGCAGTACTTC
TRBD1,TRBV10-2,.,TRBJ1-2,CASRHTGDYGYTF,TGCGCCAGCAGACATACAGGGGACTATGGCTACACCTTC
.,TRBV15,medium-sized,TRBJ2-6,CATSPRAPDSGANVLTF,TGTGCCACCAGCCCCAGGGCTCCCGACTCTGGGGCCAACGTCCTGACTTTC